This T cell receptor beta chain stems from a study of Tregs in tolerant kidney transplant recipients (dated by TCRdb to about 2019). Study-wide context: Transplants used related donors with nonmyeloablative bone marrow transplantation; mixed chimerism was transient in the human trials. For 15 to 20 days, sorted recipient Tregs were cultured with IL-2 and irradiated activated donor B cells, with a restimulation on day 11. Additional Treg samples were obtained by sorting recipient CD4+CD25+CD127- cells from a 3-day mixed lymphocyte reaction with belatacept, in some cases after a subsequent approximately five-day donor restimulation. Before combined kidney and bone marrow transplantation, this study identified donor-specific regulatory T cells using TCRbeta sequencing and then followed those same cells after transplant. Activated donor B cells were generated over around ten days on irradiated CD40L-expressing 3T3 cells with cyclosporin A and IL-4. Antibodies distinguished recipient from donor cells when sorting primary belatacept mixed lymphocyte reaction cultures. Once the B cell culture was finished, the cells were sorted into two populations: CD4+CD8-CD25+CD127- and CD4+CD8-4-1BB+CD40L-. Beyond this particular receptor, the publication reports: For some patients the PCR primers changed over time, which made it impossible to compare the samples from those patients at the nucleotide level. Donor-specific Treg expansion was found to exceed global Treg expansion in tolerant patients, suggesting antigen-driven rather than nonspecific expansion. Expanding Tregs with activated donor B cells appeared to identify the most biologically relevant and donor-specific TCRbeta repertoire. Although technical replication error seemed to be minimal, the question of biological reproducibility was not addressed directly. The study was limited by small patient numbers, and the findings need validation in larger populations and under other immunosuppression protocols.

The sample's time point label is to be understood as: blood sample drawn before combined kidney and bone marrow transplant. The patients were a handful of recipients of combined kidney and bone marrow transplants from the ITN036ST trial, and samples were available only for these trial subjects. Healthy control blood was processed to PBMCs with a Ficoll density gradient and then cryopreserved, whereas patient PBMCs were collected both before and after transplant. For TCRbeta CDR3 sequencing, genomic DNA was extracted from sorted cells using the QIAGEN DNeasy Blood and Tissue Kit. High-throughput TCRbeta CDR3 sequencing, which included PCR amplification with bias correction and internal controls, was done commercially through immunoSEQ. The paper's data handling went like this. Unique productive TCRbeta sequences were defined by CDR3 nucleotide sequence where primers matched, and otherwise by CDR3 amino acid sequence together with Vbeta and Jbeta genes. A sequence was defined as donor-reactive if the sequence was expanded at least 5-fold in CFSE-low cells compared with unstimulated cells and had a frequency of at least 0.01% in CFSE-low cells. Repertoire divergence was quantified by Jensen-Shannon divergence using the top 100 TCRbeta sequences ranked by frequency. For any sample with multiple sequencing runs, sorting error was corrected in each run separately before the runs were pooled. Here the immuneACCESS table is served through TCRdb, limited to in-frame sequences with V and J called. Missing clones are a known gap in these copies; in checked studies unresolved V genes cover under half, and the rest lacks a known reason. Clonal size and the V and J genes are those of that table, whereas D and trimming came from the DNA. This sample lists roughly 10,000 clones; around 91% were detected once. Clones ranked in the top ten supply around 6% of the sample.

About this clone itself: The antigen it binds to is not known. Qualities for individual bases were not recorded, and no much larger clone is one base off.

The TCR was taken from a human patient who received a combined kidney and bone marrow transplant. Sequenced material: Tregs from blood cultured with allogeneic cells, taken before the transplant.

The nucleotide sequence is given as TGCAGCGTTGGGCAGGGTGATGGCTACACCTTC. Its amino acids are CSVGQGDGYTF. Recombination linked TRBV29-1 to TRBJ1-2, with TRBD1 as a weak D call on 5 bases. Deletion took 4 bases off V and 6 bases off J, with a span of 9 bases between the germline ends. Measured from the cysteine to the phenylalanine, the CDR3 is 11 residues long. Only the CDR3 portion is preserved as DNA: 33 bases, with reading frame beginning at the first base. Via the germline V gene, CDR1 is SQVTM and CDR2 ANQGSEA.